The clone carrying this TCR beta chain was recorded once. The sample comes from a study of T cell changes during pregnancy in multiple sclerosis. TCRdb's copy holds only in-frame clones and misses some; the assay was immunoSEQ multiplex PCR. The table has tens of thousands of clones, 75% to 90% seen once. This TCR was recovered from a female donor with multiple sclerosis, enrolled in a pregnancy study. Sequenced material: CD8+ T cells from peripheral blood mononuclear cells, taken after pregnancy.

CDR3 sequence reads: CASSLVGGNYEQYF. The DNA of the CDR3 is TGTGCCAGCAGCTTGGTAGGAGGGAACTACGAGCAGTACTTC. This sequence joins TRBV5-6 and TRBJ2-7; D is perhaps TRBD2 (6 bases). Germline CDR1 and CDR2: SGHDT and YYEEEE. The V end lost 0 bases, the J end lost 3 bases, and 10 bases lay between the germline ends. The CDR3 totals 14 residues.